The rows below give T cell receptor beta chains drawn from one sample of a study of cytomegalovirus exposure and HLA in healthy donors. Using immunoSEQ multiplex PCR, the repertoire was profiled, and TCRdb retains in-frame clones only, with some absent. The sample shows 50,000 to 60,000 clones, approximately 80% of them seen only once. The specimen was PBMCs. The receptors were gathered from a female donor in good health and CMV-seronegative. Both conserved end residues are part of each CDR3. A D gene is named only where the DNA matches it firmly. Size is omitted from some rows. Given values are once, few, many or a class for expanded clones.

V,J,size,D,DNA,CDR3
TRBV5-1,TRBJ1-1,NA,NA,TGCGCCAGCAGCCACAGAGAGAACACTGAAGCTTTCTTT,CASSHRENTEAFF
TRBV6-1,TRBJ1-2,NA,NA,TGTGCCAGCAGTGACAGGGCCTCTTATGGCTACACCTTC,CASSDRASYGYTF
TRBV15,TRBJ1-6,NA,TRBD1,TGTGCCACCAGCAGAGGTGGGACAGGACCCTCACCCCTCCACTTT,CATSRGGTGPSPLHF
TRBV11-2,TRBJ1-1,few,NA,TGTGCCAGCAGCTTCATGACAGCTAACACTGAAGCTTTCTTT,CASSFMTANTEAFF
TRBV6-6,TRBJ1-1,NA,TRBD1,TGTGCCAGCAGTCGGGGACAGGGGGCGCGTGACGCTTTCTTT,CASSRGQGARDAFF
TRBV5-4,TRBJ1-1,once,TRBD1,TGTGCCAGCAGCTTGTACGGACAGGGGAACACTGAAGCTTTCTTT,CASSLYGQGNTEAFF
TRBV6-5,TRBJ1-2,NA,TRBD1,TGTGCCAGCAGGGGGGACAGGGGGGCTTACTATGGCTACACCTTC,CASRGDRGAYYGYTF
TRBV4-2,TRBJ1-6,NA,NA,TGTGCCAGCAGCCAAGAACAGGGAAGGCCATCACCCCTCCACTTT,CASSQEQGRPSPLHF
TRBV12-5,TRBJ1-2,NA,TRBD1,TGTGCTAGTGGTTCATCACAGGGGGCATGTGGCTACACCTTC,CASGSSQGACGYTF
TRBV7-9,TRBJ1-5,few,NA,TGTGCCAGCAGCTCTCTTAATCAGCCCCAGCATTTT,CASSSLNQPQHF
TRBV18,TRBJ1-4,NA,NA,TGTGCCAGCTCACCAACCCGACAGGAGGTTTTTAATGAAAAACTGTTTTTT,CASSPTRQEVFNEKLFF
TRBV5-1,TRBJ1-2,NA,TRBD1,TGCGCCAGCAGTCTGCGACCGGCGGGACAGGGGGCCGGAGGAAGCAACTATGGCTACACCTTC,CASSLRPAGQGAGGSNYGYTF
TRBV27,TRBJ2-7,NA,TRBD2,TGTGCCAGCAGGCGGGGGGGACGGTTCGCCTACGAGCAGTACTTC,CASRRGGRFAYEQYF
TRBV29-1,TRBJ1-1,NA,TRBD1,TGCAGCGTGGACAGGGGCACTGAAGCTTTCTTT,CSVDRGTEAFF
TRBV7-8,TRBJ1-1,NA,NA,TGTGCCAGCAGCTTGTCGAGAGTGAACACTGAAGCTTTCTTT,CASSLSRVNTEAFF
TRBV7-9,TRBJ1-2,NA,NA,TGTGCCAGCAGCTTAGGGTCCCTGGGAGCACTCTATGGCTACACCTTC,CASSLGSLGALYGYTF
TRBV12-5,TRBJ1-2,NA,TRBD1,TGTGCTAGTGGTCCGGGACAGATCCTCTATGGCTACACCTTC,CASGPGQILYGYTF
TRBV7-3,TRBJ2-7,NA,NA,TGTGCCAGCAGCTTAAATCAGGTCGGGGCCTACGAGCAGTACTTC,CASSLNQVGAYEQYF
TRBV5-6,TRBJ2-5,NA,NA,TGTGCCAGCAGCTTGTACGCCAGGGGTGGAGAGACCCAGTACTTC,CASSLYARGGETQYF
TRBV7-3,TRBJ2-7,NA,TRBD2,TGTGCCAGCAGCTTACGGGGGGGTGATTACGAGCAGTACTTC,CASSLRGGDYEQYF
TRBV30,TRBJ1-4,NA,TRBD1,TGTGCCTGGAGTGTGGGACAGGGACGGAGGAATGAAAAACTGTTTTTT,CAWSVGQGRRNEKLFF
TRBV11-2,TRBJ2-1,NA,NA,TGTGCCAGCAGCTATCTAGGGGAGGTCGTGGGTGAGCAGTTCTTC,CASSYLGEVVGEQFF
TRBV6-5,TRBJ1-3,few,NA,TGTGCCAGCAGTTACAGGCCGGGGTCTGGAAACACCATATATTTT,CASSYRPGSGNTIYF
TRBV5-1,TRBJ1-1,NA,NA,TGCGCCAGCCGGAAGGGAGATCCCATGAACACTGAAGCTTTCTTT,CASRKGDPMNTEAFF
TRBV12-5,TRBJ1-1,NA,TRBD1,TGTGCTAGTGCGGGACAGGGGGTTACTGAAGCTTTCTTT,CASAGQGVTEAFF
TRBV6-6,TRBJ2-5,NA,NA,TGTGCCAGCAGTCGTTCCCTGGGGAGTCCGGAGACCCAGTACTTC,CASSRSLGSPETQYF
TRBV19,TRBJ2-7,NA,TRBD2,TGTGCCAGTAGTATAGTTAGCGGGGGCTCCTACGAGCAGTACTTC,CASSIVSGGSYEQYF
TRBV6-5,TRBJ2-1,NA,NA,TGTGCCAGCAGTTACTCTCGGGGGATATACAATGAGCAGTTCTTC,CASSYSRGIYNEQFF
TRBV6-8,TRBJ1-4,NA,TRBD1,TGTGCCAGCAAGCCTCAGGGGGGCGATGAAAAACTGTTTTTT,CASKPQGGDEKLFF
TRBV19,TRBJ2-7,NA,TRBD1,TGTGCCAGTAGTATTGACAGGGGACCCTACGAGCAGTACTTC,CASSIDRGPYEQYF
TRBV19,TRBJ1-1,NA,NA,TGTGCCAGTAGTATAACAGGATATGGTAACACTGAAGCTTTCTTT,CASSITGYGNTEAFF
TRBV25-1,TRBJ1-2,NA,TRBD1,TGTGCCAGCAGTGAGGACAGGGGGGATGGCTACACCTTC,CASSEDRGDGYTF
TRBV19,TRBJ2-7,NA,NA,TGTGCCAGTAGGGGGCTCAGGGAAGTGGACGAGCAGTACTTC,CASRGLREVDEQYF
TRBV19,TRBJ2-7,NA,NA,TGTGCCAGTAGTGCTAAGACAGGCTCCTACGAGCAGTACTTC,CASSAKTGSYEQYF
TRBV7-8,TRBJ1-1,NA,NA,TGTGCCAGCAGCTTAGTTATGTCCACTGAAGCTTTCTTT,CASSLVMSTEAFF
TRBV29-1,TRBJ2-7,NA,TRBD1,TGCAGCGTTAAAGACAGGGCGGAGTGGGAGCAGTACTTC,CSVKDRAEWEQYF
TRBV11-3,TRBJ2-1,NA,TRBD2,TGTGCCAGCAGCTTGGGGGGGGATGAGCAGTTCTTC,CASSLGGDEQFF
TRBV14,TRBJ1-1,NA,TRBD1,TGTGCCAGCAGCCGCCGGGACAGGGGCGAGGGCACTGAAGCTTTCTTT,CASSRRDRGEGTEAFF
TRBV7-2,TRBJ2-3,few,TRBD1,TGTGCCAGCAGTACTCGACAGGGGAGTACAGATACGCAGTATTTT,CASSTRQGSTDTQYF
TRBV30,TRBJ1-1,NA,NA,TGTGCCTGGACCCACGGGGGGAACACTGAAGCTTTCTTT,CAWTHGGNTEAFF
TRBV7-9,TRBJ2-1,NA,NA,TGTGCCAGCAGCCGATCGGAGAATGAGCAGTTCTTC,CASSRSENEQFF
TRBV9,TRBJ1-5,once,TRBD1,TGTGCCAGCAGCAAAGCGGACAGGGGGCATGGCAATCAGCCCCAGCATTTT,CASSKADRGHGNQPQHF
TRBV19,TRBJ1-5,NA,NA,TGTGCCAGTACCCTGGGGGCAGGGAATCAGCCCCAGCATTTT,CASTLGAGNQPQHF
TRBV27,TRBJ1-2,NA,NA,TGTGCCAGCAGCACCATGGGAAGAGGAGGCCCTAACTATGGCTACACCTTC,CASSTMGRGGPNYGYTF
TRBV11-2,TRBJ2-1,NA,TRBD2,TGTGCCAGCAGCTTAAATGGATCCCCGGGGGGCTACAATGAGCAGTTCTTC,CASSLNGSPGGYNEQFF
TRBV19,TRBJ1-2,NA,NA,TGTGCCAGCAGTAGTAACCGCGGAGGGTACCCCCTCTATGGCTACACCTTC,CASSSNRGGYPLYGYTF
TRBV18,TRBJ1-2,NA,NA,TGTGCCAGCTCTCAGACAGATTCCTATGGCTACACCTTC,CASSQTDSYGYTF
TRBV11-2,TRBJ1-1,NA,NA,TGTGCCAGCAGCCGGCGGGGTAACACTGAAGCTTTCTTT,CASSRRGNTEAFF
TRBV6-5,TRBJ2-2,NA,NA,TGTGCCACCAAGGGGCGGTCGGACACCGGGGAGCTGTTTTTT,CATKGRSDTGELFF
TRBV9,TRBJ2-1,NA,TRBD2,TGTGCCAGCAGCGTAGACAGCGGGGTTTACAATGAGCAGTTCTTC,CASSVDSGVYNEQFF
TRBV29-1,TRBJ2-5,NA,TRBD1,TGCAGCGCTTCTTCCAGGGGGTTCGAGACCCAGTACTTC,CSASSRGFETQYF
TRBV5-4,TRBJ2-3,NA,TRBD2,TGTGCCAGCAGCTTAGCGGGGGGTGGAGATACGCAGTATTTT,CASSLAGGGDTQYF
TRBV5-6,TRBJ2-7,few,NA,TGTGCCAGCAGCTTGGGTGGCCGGCCCCGGGGGCAGTACTTC,CASSLGGRPRGQYF
TRBV5-8,TRBJ1-5,NA,NA,TGTGCCAGCAGCTTGGGAGGCTGGCCCCAGCATTTT,CASSLGGWPQHF
TRBV2,TRBJ2-2,once,NA,TGTGCCAGCAGTGTTTATCCCGGGGAGCTGTTTTTT,CASSVYPGELFF
TRBV10-3,TRBJ2-3,NA,TRBD2,TGTGCCATCAGGCCTGGGGCTTATAGCGGGGTTACAGATACGCAGTATTTT,CAIRPGAYSGVTDTQYF
TRBV28,TRBJ2-7,once,NA,TGTGCCAGCACTGAGGGTCGGTCCTACGAGCAGTACTTC,CASTEGRSYEQYF
TRBV5-6,TRBJ2-7,NA,NA,TGTGCCAGCAGTTCGAGGGAATTCTACGAGCAGTACTTC,CASSSREFYEQYF
TRBV5-4,TRBJ2-7,NA,NA,TGTGCCAGCAGCTTTGGGGCTCAACAGCTCTACGAGCAGTACTTC,CASSFGAQQLYEQYF
TRBV6-1,TRBJ1-4,NA,TRBD1,TGTGCCAGCTTACGACAGGGTGAAAAACTGTTTTTT,CASLRQGEKLFF